One sample yielded the 13 T cell receptor beta chains listed below, sequenced in a study of blood T cell repertoires in COVID-19 (dated by TCRdb to 2020 to 2021). Receptors were amplified or captured by the immunoSEQ multiplex PCR assay. In TCRdb, the immuneACCESS table is reduced to in-frame sequences with V and J assigned. These tables do not hold every clone; where another copy was compared, an unresolved V gene accounts for under half, and the others remain unexplained. Within this sample are around 84,000 clones, with over 65% of them counted one time only. The ten largest clones represent approximately 5.7% of the sample. Sequencing was carried out using peripheral blood. These receptors were collected from a man aged 50-60 years with active or convalescent COVID-19.

V is TRBV24-1 and J is TRBJ2-2, with D possibly being TRBD2 (5 bases). CDR1 is KGHDR, CDR2 SFDVKD, per germline. CDR3 size: 13 residues. V dropped 8 bases and J dropped 4 bases, with 10 bases sitting between them. CDR3 region: CATMSGGTGELFF. DNA for the CDR3: TGTGCCACCATGTCTGGAGGCACCGGGGAGCTGTTTTTT.

This chain uses TRBV3-1 (or the pseudogene TRBV3-2) with TRBJ2-7; 7 bases are a match to TRBD2. The CDR3 is made up of 16 amino acids. V was pared by 5 bases and J by 3 bases, with 13 bases of the junction left unmatched. Germline CDR1 is LGHDT and CDR2 is YNNKEL (reference sequence). The CDR3 spells CASSFALGGGGYEQYF. The CDR3 DNA reads TGTGCCAGCAGCTTTGCTCTGGGGGGGGGTGGCTACGAGCAGTACTTC.

The chain uses TRBV24-1 and TRBJ2-2; the D gene is possibly TRBD1 (6 bases). The CDR3 extends over 14 amino acids. In germline, CDR1 is KGHDR, CDR2 SFDVKD. Deletions cut 5 bases from V and 6 bases from J, with 12 bases between. As DNA, the CDR3 is TGTGCCACCAGTGCTTTAACAGGGTCCGGGGAGCTGTTTTTT. The encoded protein is CATSALTGSGELFF.

This clone came up a few times. The chain uses TRBV5-4 and TRBJ1-1, with D unresolved. The CDR3 covers 13 residues. Germline V gene sequence: CDR1 SGHNT, CDR2 YYREEE (reference sequence). Trimming shortened V by 2 bases and J by 1 base, and 6 bases separated the two germline ends. The DNA for the CDR3 is TGTGCCAGCAGCTTACTTGGGAACACTGAAGCTTTCTTT. It codes for CASSLLGNTEAFF.

The table lists this clone with many counts. The genes are TRBV10-3 and TRBJ1-4; 10 bases are shared with TRBD1. CDR3 length equals 15 residues. CDR1 ENHRY and CDR2 SYGVKD come from the germline V gene. V lost 5 bases to trimming and J lost 8 bases; unmatched junction nucleotides: 8. DNA for the CDR3: TGTGCCATCAGTCGGACCGGGACAGGGGAAGAAAAACTGTTTTTT. Translation: CAISRTGTGEEKLFF.

The chain uses TRBV30 and TRBJ2-3; TRBD1 matches at 7 bases. The CDR3 is 16 residues long. The germline V gene encodes CDR1 GTSNPN and CDR2 SVGIG (reference sequence). Trimming removed 5 bases from V and 0 bases from J; junction bases left unmatched: 11. In nucleotides, the CDR3 is TGTGCCTGGGGGCTCGGACAGGTCACTAGCACAGATACGCAGTATTTT. Residues: CAWGLGQVTSTDTQYF.

In nucleotides, the CDR3 is TGTGCCAGCAGTGAAGGGTCCGGGACTAACAATGAGCAGTTCTTC. This encodes CASSEGSGTNNEQFF. The chain combines TRBV6-1 with TRBJ2-1; 7 bases line up with TRBD2. V lost 1 base and J lost 5; bases outside the gene matches: 5. The CDR3 length is 15 residues. Germline values: CDR1 MNHNS, CDR2 SASEGT.

The chain recombines TRBV7-6 with TRBJ2-5; a weak D match, TRBD1 (5 bases). Trimming took 2 bases from V and 5 from J, leaving 6 bases between them. The CDR3 extends over 12 amino acids. Germline CDR1 and CDR2: SGHVS and FNYEAQ. This CDR3 reads CASSLSGETQYF. The CDR3 nucleotides are TGTGCCAGCAGCTTATCAGGGGAGACCCAGTACTTC. Full variable domain (rest looked up from reference TRBV7-6 and TRBJ2-5): GAGVSQSPRYKVTKRGQDVALRCDPISGHVSLYWYRQALGQGPEFLTYFNYEAQQDKSGLPNDRFSAERPEGSISTLTIQRTEQRDSAMYRCASSLSGETQYFGPGTRLLVL.

The gene calls are TRBV15 and TRBJ2-5, with 9 nucleotides matching TRBD1. The CDR3 covers 14 residues. V shed 0 bases, J shed 11 bases, and the junction held 7 bases outside the gene matches. CDR1 and CDR2 from the germline V gene are LNHNV and YYDKDF (reference sequence). This chain's CDR3 is CATSRDPYRGQQYF. In DNA, the CDR3 is TGTGCCACCAGCAGAGACCCCTACAGGGGGCAACAGTACTTC.

The chain couples TRBV28 to TRBJ1-6; D gene unclear. V was pared by 5 bases and J by 10 bases, with 15 bases between. CDR1 and CDR2 from the germline V gene are MDHEN and SYDVKM. CDR3 size: 14 residues. CDR3 in DNA: TGTGCCAGCAGTCTCCTGACTGAAGGATCACCCCTCCACTTT. It translates to CASSLLTEGSPLHF.

The V and J genes are TRBV30 and TRBJ2-3; TRBD2 matches at 11 bases. V was pared by 4 bases and J by 4 bases, with 7 bases of the junction left unmatched. This CDR3 has 15 residues. Per germline, CDR1 GTSNPN and CDR2 SVGIG (reference sequence). CDR3 DNA sequence: TGTGCCTGGAAGGTAGCGGGGGGGTCAGCAGATACGCAGTATTTT. It yields the protein CAWKVAGGSADTQYF. The entire variable domain, with the rest obtained from reference TRBV30 and TRBJ2-3, is as follows: SQTIHQWPATLVQPVGSPLSLECTVEGTSNPNLYWYRQAAGRGLQLLFYSVGIGQISSEVPQNLSASRPQDRQFILSSKKLLLSDSGFYLCAWKVAGGSADTQYFGPGTRLTVL.

The chain employs TRBV30 and TRBJ1-1, with D unresolved. Germline CDR1 reads GTSNPN; CDR2 reads SVGIG (reference sequence). V was pared by 2 bases and J by 1 base, with 8 bases between. The CDR3 runs to 13 residues. Written as DNA, the CDR3 is TGTGCCTGGAGTAGTTACAGGAACACTGAAGCTTTCTTT. This encodes CAWSSYRNTEAFF.

This clone has a handful of counts. The chain combines TRBV4-3 with TRBJ1-4; the D gene is possibly TRBD1 (5 bases). The CDR3 covers 15 residues. Germline values: CDR1 LGHNA, CDR2 YSLEER. V was pared by 2 bases and J by 3 bases, with 10 bases between. The CDR3 region has the DNA TGCGCCAGCAGCCAACAAACGACAGCTAATGAAAAACTGTTTTTT. It specifies CASSQQTTANEKLFF.